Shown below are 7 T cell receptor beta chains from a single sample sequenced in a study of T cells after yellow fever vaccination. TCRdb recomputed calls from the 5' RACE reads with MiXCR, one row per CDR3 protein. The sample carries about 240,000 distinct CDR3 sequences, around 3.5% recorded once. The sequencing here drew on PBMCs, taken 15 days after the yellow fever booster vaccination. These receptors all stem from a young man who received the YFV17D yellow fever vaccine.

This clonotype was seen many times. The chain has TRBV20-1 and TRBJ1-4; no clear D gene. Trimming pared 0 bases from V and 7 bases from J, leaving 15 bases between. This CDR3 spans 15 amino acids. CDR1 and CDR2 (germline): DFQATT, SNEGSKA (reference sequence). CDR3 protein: CSARDTPSGSEKLFF. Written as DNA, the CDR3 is TGCAGTGCTAGAGATACCCCTTCGGGTAGTGAAAAACTGTTTTTT.

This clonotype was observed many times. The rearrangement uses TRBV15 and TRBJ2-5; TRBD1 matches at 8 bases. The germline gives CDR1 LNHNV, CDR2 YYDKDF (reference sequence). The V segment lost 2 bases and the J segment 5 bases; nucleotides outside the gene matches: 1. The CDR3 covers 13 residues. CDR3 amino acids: CATSRQGAETQYF. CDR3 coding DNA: TGTGCCACCAGCAGACAGGGGGCGGAGACCCAGTACTTC.

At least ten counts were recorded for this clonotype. Here the CDR3 reads CASSPPGDTQYF. The CDR3 bases are TGTGCCAGCAGCCCCCCCGGAGATACGCAGTATTTT. This rearrangement joins TRBV7-2 to TRBJ2-3; D not certain. This CDR3 region has 12 residues. Germline V lookup: CDR1 SGHTA, CDR2 FQGNSA. V was pared by 5 bases and J by 5 bases, with 8 bases between.

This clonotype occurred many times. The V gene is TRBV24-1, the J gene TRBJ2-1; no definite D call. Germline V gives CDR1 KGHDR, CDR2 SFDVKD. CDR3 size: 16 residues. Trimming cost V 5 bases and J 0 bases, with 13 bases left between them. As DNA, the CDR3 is TGTGCCACCAGTGCCCCTAGTAGGCGCTCCTACAATGAGCAGTTCTTC. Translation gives CATSAPSRRSYNEQFF.

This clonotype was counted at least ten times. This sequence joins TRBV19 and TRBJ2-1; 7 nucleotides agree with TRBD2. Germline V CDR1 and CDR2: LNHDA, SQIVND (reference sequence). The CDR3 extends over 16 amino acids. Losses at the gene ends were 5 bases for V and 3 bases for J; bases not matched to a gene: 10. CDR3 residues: CASSGPGGWLYNEQFF. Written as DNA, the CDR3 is TGTGCCAGTAGTGGGCCCGGGGGGTGGCTCTACAATGAGCAGTTCTTC.

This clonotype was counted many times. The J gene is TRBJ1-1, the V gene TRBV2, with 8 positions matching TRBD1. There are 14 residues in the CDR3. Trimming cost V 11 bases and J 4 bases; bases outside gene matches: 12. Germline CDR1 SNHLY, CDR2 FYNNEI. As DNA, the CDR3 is TGTGCCTGCGGACCGGGACAGGCTTCCACTGAAGCTTTCTTT. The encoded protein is CACGPGQASTEAFF.

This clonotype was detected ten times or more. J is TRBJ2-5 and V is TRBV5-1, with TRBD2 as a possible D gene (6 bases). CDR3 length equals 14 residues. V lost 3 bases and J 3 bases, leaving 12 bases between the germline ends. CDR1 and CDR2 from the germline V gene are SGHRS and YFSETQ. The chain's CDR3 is CASSYLASEETQYF. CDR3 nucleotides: TGCGCCAGCAGCTATTTGGCTAGCGAAGAGACCCAGTACTTC.